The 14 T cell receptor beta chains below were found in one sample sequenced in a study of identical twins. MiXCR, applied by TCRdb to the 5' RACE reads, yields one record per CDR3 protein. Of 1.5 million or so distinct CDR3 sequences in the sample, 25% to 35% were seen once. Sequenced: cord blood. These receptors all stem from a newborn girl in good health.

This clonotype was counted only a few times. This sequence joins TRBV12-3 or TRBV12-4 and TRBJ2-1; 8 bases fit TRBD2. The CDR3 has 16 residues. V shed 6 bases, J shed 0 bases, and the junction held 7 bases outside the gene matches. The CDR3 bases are TGTGCCAGCAGCCCCAAACTAGCGGTCTCCTACAATGAGCAGTTCTTC. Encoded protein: CASSPKLAVSYNEQFF.

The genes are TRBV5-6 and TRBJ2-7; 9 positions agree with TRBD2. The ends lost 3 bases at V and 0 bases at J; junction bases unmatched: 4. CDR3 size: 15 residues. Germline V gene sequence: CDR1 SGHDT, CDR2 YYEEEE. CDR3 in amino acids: CASSSTSGFSYEQYF. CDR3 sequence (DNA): TGTGCCAGCAGCTCTACTAGCGGGTTCTCCTACGAGCAGTACTTC.

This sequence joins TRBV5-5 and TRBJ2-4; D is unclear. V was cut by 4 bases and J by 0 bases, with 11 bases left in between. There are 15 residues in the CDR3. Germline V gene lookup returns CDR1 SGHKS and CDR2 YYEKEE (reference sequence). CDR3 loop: CASSRLSLAKNIQYF. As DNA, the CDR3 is TGTGCCAGCAGCCGGCTTTCGTTAGCCAAAAACATTCAGTACTTC.

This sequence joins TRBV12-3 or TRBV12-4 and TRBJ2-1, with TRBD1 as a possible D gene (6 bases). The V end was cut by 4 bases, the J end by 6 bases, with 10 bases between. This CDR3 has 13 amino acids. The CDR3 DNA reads TGTGCCAGCAGTTCCCAGGGGATCAATGAGCAGTTCTTC. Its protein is CASSSQGINEQFF.

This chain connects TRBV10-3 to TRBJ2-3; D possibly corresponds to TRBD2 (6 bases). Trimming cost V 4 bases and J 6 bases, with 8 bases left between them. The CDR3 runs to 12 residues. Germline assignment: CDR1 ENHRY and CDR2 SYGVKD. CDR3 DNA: TGTGCCATCAGTGGCGCGGGGGATACGCAGTATTTT. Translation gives CAISGAGDTQYF.

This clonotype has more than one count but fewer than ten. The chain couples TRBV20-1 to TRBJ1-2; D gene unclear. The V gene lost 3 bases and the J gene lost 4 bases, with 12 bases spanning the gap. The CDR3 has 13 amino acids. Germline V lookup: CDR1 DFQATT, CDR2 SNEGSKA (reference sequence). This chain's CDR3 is CSARGTEIYGYTF. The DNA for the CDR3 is TGCAGTGCTAGGGGTACAGAAATCTATGGCTACACCTTC.

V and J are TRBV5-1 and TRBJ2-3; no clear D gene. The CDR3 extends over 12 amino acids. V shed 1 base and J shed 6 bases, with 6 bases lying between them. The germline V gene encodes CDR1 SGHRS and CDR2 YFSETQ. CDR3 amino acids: CASSLLMDTQYF. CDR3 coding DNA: TGCGCCAGCAGCTTGTTGATGGATACGCAGTATTTT.

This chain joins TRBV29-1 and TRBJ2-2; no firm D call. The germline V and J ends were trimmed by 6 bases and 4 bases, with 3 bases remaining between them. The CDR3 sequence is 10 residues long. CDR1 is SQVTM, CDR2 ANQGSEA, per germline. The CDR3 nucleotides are TGCAGCGTCCTCACCGGGGAGCTGTTTTTT. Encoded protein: CSVLTGELFF.

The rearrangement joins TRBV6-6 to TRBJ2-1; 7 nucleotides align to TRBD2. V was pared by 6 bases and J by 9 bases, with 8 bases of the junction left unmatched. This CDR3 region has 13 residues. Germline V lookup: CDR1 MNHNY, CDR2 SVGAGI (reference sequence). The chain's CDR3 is CASSRLGEGEQFF. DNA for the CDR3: TGTGCCAGCAGCCGACTAGGGGAGGGTGAGCAGTTCTTC.

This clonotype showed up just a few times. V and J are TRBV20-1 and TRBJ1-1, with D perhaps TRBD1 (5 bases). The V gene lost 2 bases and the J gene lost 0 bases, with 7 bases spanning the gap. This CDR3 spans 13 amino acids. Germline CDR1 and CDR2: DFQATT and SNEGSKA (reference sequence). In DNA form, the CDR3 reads TGCAGTGCTAGACACAGGTTGAACACTGAAGCTTTCTTT. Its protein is CSARHRLNTEAFF.

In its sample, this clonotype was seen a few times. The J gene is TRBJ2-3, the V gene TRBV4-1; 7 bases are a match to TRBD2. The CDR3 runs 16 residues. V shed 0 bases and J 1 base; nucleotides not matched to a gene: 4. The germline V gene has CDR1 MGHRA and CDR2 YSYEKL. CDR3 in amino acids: CASSQELARRTDTQYF. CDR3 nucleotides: TGCGCCAGCAGCCAAGAACTAGCGCGACGCACAGATACGCAGTATTTT.

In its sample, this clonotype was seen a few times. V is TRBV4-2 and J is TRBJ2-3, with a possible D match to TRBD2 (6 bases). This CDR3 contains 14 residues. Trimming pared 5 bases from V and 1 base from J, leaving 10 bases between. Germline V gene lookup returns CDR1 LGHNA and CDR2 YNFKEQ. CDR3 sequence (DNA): TGTGCCAGCAGCAGCGAGCGGGGCACAGATACGCAGTATTTT. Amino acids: CASSSERGTDTQYF.

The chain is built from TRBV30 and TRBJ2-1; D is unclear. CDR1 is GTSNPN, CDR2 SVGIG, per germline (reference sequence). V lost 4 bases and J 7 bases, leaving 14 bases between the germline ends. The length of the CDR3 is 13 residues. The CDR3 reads CAWNLGFRNEQFF. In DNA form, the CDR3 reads TGTGCCTGGAATCTAGGCTTTAGGAATGAGCAGTTCTTC.

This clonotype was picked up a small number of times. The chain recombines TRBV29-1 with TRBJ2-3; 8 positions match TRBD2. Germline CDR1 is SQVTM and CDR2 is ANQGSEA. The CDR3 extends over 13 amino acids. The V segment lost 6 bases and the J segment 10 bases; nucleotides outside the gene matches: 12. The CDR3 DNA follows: TGCAGCGTGCGATCGGGGGGGCCTATACCGCAGTATTTT. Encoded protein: CSVRSGGPIPQYF.